The sequence of this T cell receptor beta chain was determined in a study of T cell repertoires and HLA-DP antigens. The overall study: Alloreactive CD4+ T cells targeted HLA-DP on transduced HeLa.

Assay used: immunoSEQ multiplex PCR; TCRdb lists only in-frame clones, some missing. The data hold about 120,000 clones, with more than 85% observed a single time. Study outcomes and limitations: The CD4+ repertoire was not split into naive and memory.

Of note for this clone: Its antigen is unidentified.

Sequencing was carried out using CD4+ T cells from PBMCs. The source of this sequence is a woman between 18 and 30 years old in good health and CMV-seronegative.

CDR3 sequence (DNA): TGTGCCAGCAGACGCCCCTCATGGGACAGGGGGAACACCGGGGAGCTGTTTTTT. Protein: CASRRPSWDRGNTGELFF. V is TRBV7-9 and J is TRBJ2-2, with 10 positions matching TRBD1. CDR1 and CDR2 from the germline V gene are SEHNR and FQNEAQ (reference sequence). The CDR3 extends over 18 amino acids. The V gene end was trimmed by 6 bases and the J gene end by 1 base; junction bases not matched to a gene: 11.